The source of this T cell receptor beta chain is a study of CDR3 diversity in severe acne (dated by TCRdb to between 2018 and 2021). The library was obtained by PCR. Sequencing took place on an Illumina HiSeq 2000. TCRdb handled the public reads itself, with Q25 trimming in fastp and clone calling in MiXCR, and kept productive beta chains. Each entry is one CDR3 protein sequence, shown with its most common DNA and genes. The sample table lists tens of thousands of distinct CDR3 sequences, roughly 51% of them with a count of one. Of the sample, approximately 15% falls within the top ten clones. Trimming at the junction amounts to 6 bases on V and 6 bases on J, and the germline ends lie 18 bases apart. The CDR3 contains 15 residues, cysteine and phenylalanine counted. Only CDR3 DNA remains: 45 bases, in frame from the first base. Concerning this clonotype: Its antigen remains undetermined. Qualities for individual bases were not recorded, and no much larger clone is one base off.

The receptor chain draws on TRBV12-3 or TRBV12-4 and TRBJ1-5; tentative D gene TRBD1, with 5 bases matching. The sequenced sample consisted of blood. This clonotype was obtained from a male donor in good health, without acne. The CDR3 is CASRPSTEGSQPQHF. In nucleotide form, the sequence is TGTGCCAGCAGACCTTCGACCGAGGGGAGTCAGCCCCAGCATTTT.